The 16 T cell receptor beta chains reported below all come from one sample, sequenced in a study of cytomegalovirus exposure and HLA in healthy donors. The PCR employed 60 Vbeta primers together with 13 Jbeta primers. Method: immunoSEQ multiplex PCR; TCRdb's copy keeps in-frame clones and lacks some. This table holds about 73,000 clones, about 75% found once. The material sequenced was PBMCs. The source of these receptors is a man between 70 and 80 years old in good health and CMV-seronegative.

The chain has TRBV19 and TRBJ1-6, with TRBD1 matching over 10 bases. Germline values: CDR1 LNHDA, CDR2 SQIVND (reference sequence). V lost 5 bases to trimming and J lost 8 bases; unmatched junction nucleotides: 12. The CDR3 runs 17 residues. The CDR3 nucleotides are TGTGCCAGTAGTTCCGAAGCCGGGACAGGGGACGATTCACCCCTCCACTTT. Protein: CASSSEAGTGDDSPLHF.

This chain joins TRBV5-5 and TRBJ2-7, with TRBD2 matching over 11 bases. Germline V lookup: CDR1 SGHKS, CDR2 YYEKEE (reference sequence). This CDR3 contains 16 residues. The V gene end was trimmed by 4 bases and the J gene end by 0 bases; junction bases not matched to a gene: 6. This CDR3 is CASSTWTSGLSYEQYF. In DNA form, the CDR3 reads TGTGCCAGCAGCACCTGGACTAGCGGGCTCTCCTACGAGCAGTACTTC.

The chain couples TRBV2 to TRBJ2-1; 9 positions match TRBD2. The CDR3 runs 13 residues. V gave up 8 bases and J gave up 4 bases; unmatched junction bases: 3. Germline loops: CDR1 SNHLY, CDR2 FYNNEI. The CDR3 DNA follows: TGTGCCAGCGGTGGACTAGCGTACAATGAGCAGTTCTTC. Amino acid sequence: CASGGLAYNEQFF.

The chain recombines TRBV11-2 with TRBJ1-4; D remains ambiguous. This CDR3 is built from 16 residues. Germline CDR1 is SGHAT and CDR2 is FQNNGV. The V and J ends lost 5 bases and 0 bases respectively, with 13 bases between them. The CDR3 region has the DNA TGTGCCAGCAGCCCCGTTTTCGGAGCAACTAATGAAAAACTGTTTTTT. It yields the protein CASSPVFGATNEKLFF.

The V and J genes are TRBV18 and TRBJ2-7, with a tentative D call TRBD2 (5 bases). The CDR3 sequence is 16 residues long. Trimming pared 0 bases from V and 7 bases from J, leaving 19 bases between. Germline CDR1 KGHSH, CDR2 LQKENI. The CDR3 here is CASSPPGTRDTGEQYF. CDR3 DNA sequence: TGTGCCAGCTCACCACCGGGCACCCGAGATACGGGGGAGCAGTACTTC.

The rearrangement links TRBV30 to TRBJ2-3, with TRBD2 as a possible D gene (6 bases). The CDR3 has 14 residues. CDR1 is GTSNPN, CDR2 SVGIG, per germline (reference sequence). Trimming took off 5 bases at V and 0 bases at J, with 12 bases between the two ends. Written as DNA, the CDR3 is TGTGCCTGGGCGGCCGGGACTAGCACAGATACGCAGTATTTT. This codes for CAWAAGTSTDTQYF.

The chain carries TRBV4-3 and TRBJ2-1; weak D call: TRBD1 (5 bases). The CDR3 contains 14 residues. The V and J ends lost 6 bases and 6 bases respectively, with 15 bases between them. CDR1 and CDR2 (germline): LGHNA, YSLEER. CDR3 nucleotides: TGCGCCAGCAGTCCAGGGCGTCGTACCAATGAGCAGTTCTTC. Protein product: CASSPGRRTNEQFF.

The sample holds one count of this clone. The chain carries TRBV5-1 and TRBJ1-6; D not resolved. Trimming cost V 3 bases and J 7 bases, with 11 bases left between them. The CDR3 extends over 14 amino acids. CDR1 SGHRS and CDR2 YFSETQ come from the germline V gene. For the CDR3, the DNA is TGCGCCAGCAGCTCGAACATACAGAATTCACCCCTCCACTTT. Its translation: CASSSNIQNSPLHF.

The CDR3 DNA follows: TGTGCCAGCAGCGGAAAGGGGGCAACTAATGAAAAACTGTTTTTT. It encodes CASSGKGATNEKLFF. The chain uses TRBV5-8 and TRBJ1-4; possibly TRBD1 for D (6 bases). The CDR3 totals 15 residues. The germline V and J ends were trimmed by 4 bases and 0 bases, with 10 bases remaining between them. Germline V CDR1 and CDR2: SGHTS, YDEGEE.

The CDR3 protein is CASRARDRNTEAFF. The CDR3 region has the DNA TGTGCCAGCAGAGCCCGTGACAGGAACACTGAAGCTTTCTTT. The genes are TRBV6-1 and TRBJ1-1, with D tentatively TRBD1 (5 bases). With 6 bases removed from V and 1 base from J, the gap between germline ends came to 12 bases. Germline CDR1 is MNHNS and CDR2 is SASEGT. The CDR3 loop spans 14 amino acids.

V and J are TRBV7-2 and TRBJ2-3; 7 bases match TRBD2. The CDR3 length is 18 residues. J gave up 1 base and V 1 base, and 11 bases lay outside the gene matches. Germline lookup yields CDR1 SGHTA and CDR2 FQGNSA. The CDR3 coding sequence is TGTGCCAGCAGCTTAGGGCTGGGGGGAGGGTGGGGCACAGATACGCAGTATTTT. Its translation: CASSLGLGGGWGTDTQYF.

The CDR3 loop reads CASSPHRGETQYF. CDR3 nucleotides: TGTGCCAGCAGCCCGCACAGGGGGGAGACCCAGTACTTC. The chain combines TRBV9 with TRBJ2-5; the match to TRBD1 covers 8 bases. Per the germline V gene, CDR1 is SGDLS and CDR2 is YYNGEE. The CDR3 sequence is 13 residues long. Trimming removed 4 bases from V and 5 bases from J; junction bases left unmatched: 4.

The chain recombines TRBV15 with TRBJ2-5; a possible D gene is TRBD1 (6 bases). This CDR3 has 16 amino acids. The germline gives CDR1 LNHNV, CDR2 YYDKDF (reference sequence). The V gene lost 0 bases and the J gene lost 3 bases, with 14 bases spanning the gap. In DNA form, the CDR3 reads TGTGCCACCAGCAGAGACAGGGAAGGGGGAAAAGAGACCCAGTACTTC. Protein product: CATSRDREGGKETQYF.

This chain uses TRBV5-4 with TRBJ2-3; 9 bases match TRBD2. CDR1 and CDR2 from the germline V gene are SGHNT and YYREEE (reference sequence). The CDR3 spans 15 residues. J gave up 0 bases and V 3 bases, and 2 bases lay outside the gene matches. This CDR3 reads CASSSAGGSTDTQYF. DNA for the CDR3: TGTGCCAGCAGCTCAGCGGGGGGAAGCACAGATACGCAGTATTTT.

This sequence joins TRBV19 and TRBJ1-5; D call uncertain. The V end was cut by 1 base, the J end by 0 bases, with 7 bases between. This CDR3 is built from 15 residues. Germline assignment: CDR1 LNHDA and CDR2 SQIVND (reference sequence). CDR3 amino acids: CASSIVRASNQPQHF. CDR3 bases: TGTGCCAGTAGTATAGTGAGAGCTAGCAATCAGCCCCAGCATTTT.

This clone has just a few counts. The chain has TRBV7-9 and TRBJ1-5; TRBD1 might be the D (5 bases). Trimming cost V 5 bases and J 0 bases, with 14 bases left between them. Germline-derived CDR1 and CDR2 are SEHNR and FQNEAQ (reference sequence). The CDR3 spans 16 residues. The CDR3 loop reads CASSPRGGISNQPQHF. The DNA of the CDR3 is TGTGCCAGCAGCCCAAGGGGAGGGATTAGCAATCAGCCCCAGCATTTT. The whole variable domain, filled in from reference TRBV7-9 and TRBJ1-5, reads DTGVSQNPRHKITKRGQNVTFRCDPISEHNRLYWYRQTLGQGPEFLTYFQNEAQLEKSRLLSDRFSAERPKGSFSTLEIQRTEQGDSAMYLCASSPRGGISNQPQHFGDGTRLSIL.